This TCR beta chain derives from a study of beta chain features in type 1 diabetes. Overall study results and limits: There were fewer insertions and more deletions at the VDJ junctions of type 1 diabetes patients. In all four CD4+ subsets, TCRB CDR3 length was significantly, moderately reduced in type 1 diabetes.

Regarding this clone: Its antigen is currently unknown.

V was clipped by 0 bases and J by 0 bases; unmatched bases: 12. This CDR3 has 19 amino acids. Germline V gene sequence: CDR1 LGHNA, CDR2 YNFKEQ. Expressed TCRB transcripts were sequenced after all isolated RNA was converted to cDNA. There were several million reads on average in the naive, central memory and regulatory T cell samples. Libraries were prepared by immunoSEQ multiplex PCR; TCRdb keeps only in-frame clonotypes and omits some of them. The repertoire includes a few hundred thousand clones, around 12% of them detected once, and around 0.01% sits in the top ten. The sequence was collected from a young woman with type 1 diabetes. V is TRBV4-2 and J is TRBJ2-3, with TRBD2 identical over 7 bases. The sample comprised naive CD4+ T cells from blood. CDR3 sequence (DNA): TGTGCCAGCAGCCAAGATATTTACCCGCGGGAGAGGAGCACAGATACGCAGTATTTT. Amino acids: CASSQDIYPRERSTDTQYF.